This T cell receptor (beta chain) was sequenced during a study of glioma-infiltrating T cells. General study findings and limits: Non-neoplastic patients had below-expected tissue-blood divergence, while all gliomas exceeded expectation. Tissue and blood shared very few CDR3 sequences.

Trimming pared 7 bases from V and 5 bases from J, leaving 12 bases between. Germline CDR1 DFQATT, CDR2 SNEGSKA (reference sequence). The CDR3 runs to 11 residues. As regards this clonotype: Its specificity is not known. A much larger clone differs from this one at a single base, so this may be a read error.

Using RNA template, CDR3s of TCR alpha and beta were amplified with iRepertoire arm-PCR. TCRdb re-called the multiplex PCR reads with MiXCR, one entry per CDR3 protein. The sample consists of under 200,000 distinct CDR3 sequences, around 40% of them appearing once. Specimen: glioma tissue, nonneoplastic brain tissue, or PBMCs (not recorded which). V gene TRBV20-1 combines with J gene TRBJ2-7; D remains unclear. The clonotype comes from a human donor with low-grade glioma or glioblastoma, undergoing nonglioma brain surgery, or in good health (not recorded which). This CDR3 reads CSGWAGNEQYF. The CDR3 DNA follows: TGCAGTGGTTGGGCCGGAAACGAGCAGTACTTC.